This T cell receptor (beta chain) was documented in a study of shared clonotypes between healthy human individuals. Regarding the study as a whole: Several donors shared about 4.8% of their naive CD4 clonotypes.

This CDR3 has 13 residues. CDR1 and CDR2 (germline): SGHRS, YFSETQ. The ends were cut back, 2 bases at V and 0 bases at J, with 2 bases in the middle. On this clone itself: Its antigen remains unidentified. Additional DNA sequences in this sample encode the identical CDR3.

Profiled with immunoSEQ multiplex PCR; TCRdb holds only in-frame clones, not every one. The table has some 2,400,000 clones, approximately 95% seen once; the top ten hold approximately 0.13%. Sequencing was done on a sample of naive CD4+ T cells sorted from blood. The subset: CD45RA+ positively selected. This TCR was sampled from a man in his late teens or twenties in good health. This chain connects TRBV5-1 to TRBJ2-2; D gene uncertain. CDR3 protein: CASSLTNTGELFF. CDR3 in DNA: TGCGCCAGCAGCTTAACGAACACCGGGGAGCTGTTTTTT.